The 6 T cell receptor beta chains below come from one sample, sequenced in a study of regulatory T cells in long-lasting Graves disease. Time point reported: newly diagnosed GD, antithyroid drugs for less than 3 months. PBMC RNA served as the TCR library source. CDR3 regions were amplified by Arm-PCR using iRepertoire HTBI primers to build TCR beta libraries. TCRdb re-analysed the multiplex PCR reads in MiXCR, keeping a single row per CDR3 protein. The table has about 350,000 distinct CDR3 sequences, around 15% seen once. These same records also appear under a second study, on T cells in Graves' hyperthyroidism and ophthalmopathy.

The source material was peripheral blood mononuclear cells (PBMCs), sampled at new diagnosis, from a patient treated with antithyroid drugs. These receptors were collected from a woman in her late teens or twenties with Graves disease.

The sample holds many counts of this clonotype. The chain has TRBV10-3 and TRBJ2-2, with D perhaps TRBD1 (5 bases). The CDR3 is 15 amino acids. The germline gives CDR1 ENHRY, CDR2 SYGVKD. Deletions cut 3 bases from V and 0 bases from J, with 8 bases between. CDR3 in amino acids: CAISDRTTNTGELFF. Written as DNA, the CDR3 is TGTGCCATCAGTGACCGGACAACGAACACCGGGGAGCTGTTTTTT.

Written as DNA, the CDR3 is TGTGCCTGGAGCGTCCGGCAGGGAACTGGAAACACCATATATTTT. Translated, it gives CAWSVRQGTGNTIYF. This chain links TRBV30 with TRBJ1-3; tentatively, D is TRBD1 (5 bases). This CDR3 is built from 15 residues. V lost 3 bases to trimming and J lost 2 bases, with 14 bases between them. The germline V gene has CDR1 GTSNPN and CDR2 SVGIG (reference sequence).

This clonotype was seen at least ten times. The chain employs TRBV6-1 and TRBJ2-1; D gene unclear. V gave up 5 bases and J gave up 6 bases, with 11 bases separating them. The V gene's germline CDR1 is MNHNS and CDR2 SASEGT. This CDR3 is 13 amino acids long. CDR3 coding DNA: TGTGCCAGCAGTCCCTCACGGTTCAATGAGCAGTTCTTC. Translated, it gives CASSPSRFNEQFF.

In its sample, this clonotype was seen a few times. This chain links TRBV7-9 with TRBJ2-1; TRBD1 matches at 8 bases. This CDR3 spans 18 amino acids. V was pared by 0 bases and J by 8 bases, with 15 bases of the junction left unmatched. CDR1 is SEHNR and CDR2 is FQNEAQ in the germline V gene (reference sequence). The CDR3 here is CASSLAWTGSRWGDEQFF. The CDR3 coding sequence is TGTGCCAGCAGCTTAGCGTGGACAGGGTCCCGGTGGGGCGATGAGCAGTTCTTC.

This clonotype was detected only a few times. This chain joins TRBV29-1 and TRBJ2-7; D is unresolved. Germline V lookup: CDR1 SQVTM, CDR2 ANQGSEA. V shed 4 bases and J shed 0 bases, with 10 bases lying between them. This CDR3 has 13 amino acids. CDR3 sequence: CSVVAGDSYEQYF. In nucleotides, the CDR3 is TGCAGCGTTGTGGCAGGCGACTCCTACGAGCAGTACTTC.

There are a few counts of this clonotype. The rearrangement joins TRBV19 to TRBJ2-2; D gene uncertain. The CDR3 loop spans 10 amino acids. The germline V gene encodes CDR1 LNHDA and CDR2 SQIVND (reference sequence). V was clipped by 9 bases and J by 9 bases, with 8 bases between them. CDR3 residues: CASRLRELFF. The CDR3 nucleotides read TGTGCCAGCCGCCTCCGGGAGCTGTTTTTT.